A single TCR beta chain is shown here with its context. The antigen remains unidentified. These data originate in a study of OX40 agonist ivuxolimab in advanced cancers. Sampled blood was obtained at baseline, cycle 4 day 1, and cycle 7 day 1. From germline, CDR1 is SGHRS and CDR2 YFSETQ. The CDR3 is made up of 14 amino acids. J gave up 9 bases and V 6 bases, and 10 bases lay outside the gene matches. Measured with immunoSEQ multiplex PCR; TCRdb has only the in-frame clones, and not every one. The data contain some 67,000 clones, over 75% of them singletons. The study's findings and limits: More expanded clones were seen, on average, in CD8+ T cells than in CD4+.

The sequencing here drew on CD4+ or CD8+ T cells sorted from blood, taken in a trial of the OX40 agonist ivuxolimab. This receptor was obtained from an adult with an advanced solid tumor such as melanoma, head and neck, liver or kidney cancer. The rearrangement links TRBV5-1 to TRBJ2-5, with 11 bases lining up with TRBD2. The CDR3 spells CASTPRTSGPPQYF. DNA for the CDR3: TGCGCCAGCACCCCTAGGACTAGCGGGCCGCCCCAGTACTTC.